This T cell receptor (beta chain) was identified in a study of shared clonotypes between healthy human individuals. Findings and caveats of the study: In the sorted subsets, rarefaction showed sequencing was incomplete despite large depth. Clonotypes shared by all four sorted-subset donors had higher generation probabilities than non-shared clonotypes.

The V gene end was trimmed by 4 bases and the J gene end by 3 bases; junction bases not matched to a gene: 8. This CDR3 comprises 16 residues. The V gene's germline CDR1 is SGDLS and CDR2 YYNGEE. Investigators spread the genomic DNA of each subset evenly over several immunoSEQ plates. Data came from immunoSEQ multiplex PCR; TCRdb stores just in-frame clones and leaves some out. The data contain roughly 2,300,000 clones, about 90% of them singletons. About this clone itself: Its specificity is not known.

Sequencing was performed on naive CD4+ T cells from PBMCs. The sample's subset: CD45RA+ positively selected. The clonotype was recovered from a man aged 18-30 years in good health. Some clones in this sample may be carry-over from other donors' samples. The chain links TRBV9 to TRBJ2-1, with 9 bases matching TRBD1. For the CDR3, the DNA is TGTGCCAGCAGCCAAACGGGACAGGGATTCTACAATGAGCAGTTCTTC. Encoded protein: CASSQTGQGFYNEQFF.